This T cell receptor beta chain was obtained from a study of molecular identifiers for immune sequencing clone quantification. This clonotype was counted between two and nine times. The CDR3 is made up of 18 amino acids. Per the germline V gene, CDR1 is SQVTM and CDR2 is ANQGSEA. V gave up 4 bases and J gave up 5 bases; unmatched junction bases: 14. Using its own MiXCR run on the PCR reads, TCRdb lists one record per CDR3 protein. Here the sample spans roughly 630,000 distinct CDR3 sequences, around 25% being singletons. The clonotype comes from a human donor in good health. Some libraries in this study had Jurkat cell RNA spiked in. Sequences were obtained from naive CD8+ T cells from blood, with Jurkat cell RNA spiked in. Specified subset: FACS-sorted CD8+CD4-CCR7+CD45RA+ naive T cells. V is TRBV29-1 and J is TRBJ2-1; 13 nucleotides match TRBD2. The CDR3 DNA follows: TGCAGCGTTGGGGCCGGACTAGCGGGAGTGGTCCACCACAATGAGCAGTTCTTC. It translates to CSVGAGLAGVVHHNEQFF.